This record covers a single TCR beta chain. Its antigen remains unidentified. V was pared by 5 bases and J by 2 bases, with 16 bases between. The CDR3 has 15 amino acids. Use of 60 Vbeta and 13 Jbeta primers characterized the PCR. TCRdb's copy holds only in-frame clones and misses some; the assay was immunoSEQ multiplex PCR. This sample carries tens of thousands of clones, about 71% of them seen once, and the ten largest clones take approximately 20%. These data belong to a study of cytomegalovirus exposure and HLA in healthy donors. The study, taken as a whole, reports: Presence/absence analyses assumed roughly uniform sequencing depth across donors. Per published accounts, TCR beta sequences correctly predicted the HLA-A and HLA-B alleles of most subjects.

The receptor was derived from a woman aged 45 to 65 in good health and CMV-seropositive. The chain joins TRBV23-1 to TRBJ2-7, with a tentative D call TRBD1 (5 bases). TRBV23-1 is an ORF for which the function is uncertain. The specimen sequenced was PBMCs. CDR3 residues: CASSWNEGDTYEQYF. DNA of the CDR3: TGCGCCAGCAGTTGGAATGAAGGGGATACCTACGAGCAGTACTTC.